This T cell receptor (beta chain) was obtained from a study of T-cell reconstitution after alpha-beta-depleted transplantation in children. This clonotype has only a few counts. There are 14 residues in the CDR3. Germline loops: CDR1 SGHRS, CDR2 YFSETQ. V lost 4 bases, J lost 2 bases, and 11 bases lay in between. Unique molecular identifiers featured in how the TCRbeta library was prepared. TCRdb reprocessed the PCR reads via MiXCR and lists one record per CDR3 protein. The sample shows over 550,000 distinct CDR3 sequences, 8% to 11% of them seen only once. The rearrangement joins TRBV5-1 to TRBJ2-3; D gene unclear. This TCR was sampled from a human donor who donated a stem cell graft to a child with acute myeloid leukemia. Source: PBMCs from the stem cell graft donor, taken from the stem cell graft. The CDR3 DNA sequence: TGCGCCAGCAGCGCCGGCCGAGACACAGATACGCAGTATTTT. Translated, it gives CASSAGRDTDTQYF.